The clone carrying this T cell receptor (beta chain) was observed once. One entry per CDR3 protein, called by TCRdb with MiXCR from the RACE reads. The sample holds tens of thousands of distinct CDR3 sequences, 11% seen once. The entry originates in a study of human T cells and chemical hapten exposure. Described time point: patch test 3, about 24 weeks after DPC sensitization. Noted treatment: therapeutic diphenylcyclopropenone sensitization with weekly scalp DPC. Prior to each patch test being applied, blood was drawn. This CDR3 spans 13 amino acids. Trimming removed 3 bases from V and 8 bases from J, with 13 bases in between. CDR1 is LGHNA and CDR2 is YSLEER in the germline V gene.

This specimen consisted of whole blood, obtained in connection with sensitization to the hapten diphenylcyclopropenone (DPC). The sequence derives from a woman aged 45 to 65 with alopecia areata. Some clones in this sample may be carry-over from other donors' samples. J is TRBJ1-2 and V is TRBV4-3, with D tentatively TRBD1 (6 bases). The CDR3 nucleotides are TGCGCCAGCAGCCATCCGGGGGCAACGGGCTACACCTTC. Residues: CASSHPGATGYTF.